One TCR beta chain is described in this entry. The data were obtained in a study of blood T cell repertoires in COVID-19. The overall study: Samples of COVID-19 (acute and convalescent) were obtained from the United States, Italy and Spain.

Method: immunoSEQ multiplex PCR; TCRdb's copy keeps in-frame clones and lacks some. The repertoire holds about 200,000 clones, with 86% as singletons. CDR1 and CDR2 (germline): SGHTA, FQGNSA. This CDR3 comprises 15 residues. V lost 4 bases, J lost 0 bases, and 10 bases lay in between. This chain links TRBV7-2 with TRBJ1-3; D may be TRBD1 (5 bases). The sample taken for sequencing was PBMCs or T cells enriched from blood (not recorded which). This TCR was recovered from a man aged 35 to 55 with acute COVID-19. CDR3 loop: CASSSRGGSGNTIYF. The CDR3 DNA is TGTGCCAGCAGCTCCCGCGGGGGCTCTGGAAACACCATATATTTT.